The T cell receptor (beta chain) described here comes from a study of blood T cell repertoires in COVID-19. Study in general: Italy, Spain and the United States were the sources of the convalescent and acute COVID-19 samples.

The germline gives CDR1 SEHNR, CDR2 FQNEAQ (reference sequence). The V segment lost 5 bases and the J segment 2 bases; nucleotides outside the gene matches: 11. This CDR3 spans 16 amino acids. The repertoire was sequenced with immunoSEQ multiplex PCR; TCRdb's copy has only in-frame clones and lacks some. Of fewer than 250,000 clones listed, nearly 90% are singletons. Sequenced material: PBMCs or T cells enriched from blood (not recorded which). This TCR was recovered from a man in his thirties or forties who had recovered from COVID-19. J is TRBJ2-7 and V is TRBV7-9; TRBD2 matches 8 bases. This chain's CDR3 is CASSHPIGLAAYEQYF. Here the CDR3 DNA reads TGTGCCAGCAGCCACCCAATCGGACTAGCTGCCTACGAGCAGTACTTC. The full variable domain, with the rest looked up from reference TRBV7-9 and TRBJ2-7, is DTGVSQNPRHKITKRGQNVTFRCDPISEHNRLYWYRQTLGQGPEFLTYFQNEAQLEKSRLLSDRFSAERPKGSFSTLEIQRTEQGDSAMYLCASSHPIGLAAYEQYFGPGTRLTVT.